The 3 T cell receptor beta chains presented below share a single source sample, sequenced in a study of PD-L1 blockade in urothelial cancer. Clones were sequenced by immunoSEQ multiplex PCR, and TCRdb holds only the in-frame ones, with some missing. The sample lists around 100,000 clones, under 85% occurring once. Sequenced material: PBMCs, taken around atezolizumab (anti-PD-L1) treatment. These TCRs come from a man aged 45-65 years with urothelial cancer.

The sample holds a few counts of this clone. The rearrangement uses TRBV11-2 and TRBJ1-2; tentatively, D is TRBD1 (6 bases). Germline lookup yields CDR1 SGHAT and CDR2 FQNNGV. The CDR3 is made up of 14 amino acids. Trimming stripped 0 bases from V and 4 bases from J, with 9 bases between. The CDR3 reads CASSLEGTLYGYTF. For the CDR3, the DNA is TGTGCCAGCAGCTTAGAAGGGACACTCTATGGCTACACCTTC.

CDR3 coding DNA: TGTGCCAGCAGACTGGCAGGGGATGACTACACCTTC. Translating it yields CASRLAGDDYTF. The chain combines TRBV2 with TRBJ1-2, with D perhaps matching TRBD1 (6 bases). Germline CDR1 SNHLY, CDR2 FYNNEI. The CDR3 is 12 residues long. V lost 6 bases, J lost 10 bases, and 15 bases lay in between.

The chain recombines TRBV7-8 with TRBJ1-1; 9 bases are a match to TRBD1. Per germline, CDR1 SGHVS and CDR2 FQNEAQ. V trimming: 1 base; J trimming: 4 bases; junction bases outside the gene matches: 7. This CDR3 contains 16 residues. The CDR3 nucleotides are TGTGCCAGCAGCTTAGGGGGACAGGGCGGGGGCACTGAAGCTTTCTTT. Its protein product is CASSLGGQGGGTEAFF. Supplemented by reference TRBV7-8 and TRBJ1-1, the full variable domain reads GAGVSQSPRYKVAKRGQDVALRCDPISGHVSLFWYQQALGQGPEFLTYFQNEAQLDKSGLPSDRFFAERPEGSVSTLKIQRTQQEDSAVYLCASSLGGQGGGTEAFFGQGTRLTVV.